A selection of T cell receptor beta chains follows, all from one sample in a study of cytomegalovirus exposure and HLA in healthy donors. Profiled with immunoSEQ multiplex PCR; TCRdb holds only in-frame clones, not every one. The sample consists of 150,000 to 180,000 clones, roughly 72% of them appearing once. Sequenced sample: PBMCs. Receptors originate from a man younger than 45 in good health and CMV-seronegative. The CDR3 runs from the conserved cysteine through the conserved F or W. Each record gives: CDR3 length, V gene, clone size, J gene, D gene, CDR3 DNA, CDR3 protein. The D gene is left open where the match is weak. Some rows have no size entry. The others give once, few or many, or a class for an expanded clone.

>14|TRBV19|NA|TRBJ2-3|TRBD1
TGTGCCAGTAGTATAAACAGGGGAACAGATACGCAGTATTTT
CASSINRGTDTQYF
>14|TRBV7-9|NA|TRBJ1-6|TRBD1
TGTTCCAGCAGCTCCTCGACAGGGCTGGCGCCCCTCCACTTT
CSSSSSTGLAPLHF
>15|TRBV5-4|NA|TRBJ2-5|NA
TGTGCCAGCAGCTGGGCTGGGAGGGGGGGAGAGACCCAGTACTTC
CASSWAGRGGETQYF
>14|TRBV19|NA|TRBJ2-7|NA
TGTGCCAGTACCCCGGGCAAGGGGTCCTACGAGCAGTACTTC
CASTPGKGSYEQYF
>15|TRBV5-1|NA|TRBJ2-7|TRBD1
TGCGCCAGCAGCTTGCCCGGGACAGGGATGCGTGAACAGTACTTC
CASSLPGTGMREQYF
>14|TRBV27|few|TRBJ1-1|NA
TGTGCCAGCAGTTCGATGACAAGACGGACTGAAGCTTTCTTT
CASSSMTRRTEAFF
>13|TRBV7-2|NA|TRBJ1-1|NA
TGTGCCAGCAGCTTACAGGCGAACACTGAAGCTTTCTTT
CASSLQANTEAFF
>16|TRBV27|NA|TRBJ2-2|TRBD2
TGTGCCAGCATTAAATCGGTGGCTAGCGGGACCGGGGAGCTGTTTTTT
CASIKSVASGTGELFF
>17|TRBV7-9|few|TRBJ2-2|TRBD2
TGTGCCAGCAGCCCCACCCGGAGCGGGGGAGGCACCGGGGAGCTGTTTTTT
CASSPTRSGGGTGELFF
>15|TRBV5-6|NA|TRBJ1-2|TRBD1
TGTGCCAGCAGCTCTTCGGGGACAGGGGCAGGTGGCTACACCTTC
CASSSSGTGAGGYTF
>14|TRBV29-1|NA|TRBJ1-5|TRBD1
TGCAGCGTTGCGGGGGGGACAGGGGGTCAGCCCCAGCATTTT
CSVAGGTGGQPQHF
>15|TRBV5-4|NA|TRBJ1-2|NA
TGTGCCAGCAGCTTTGGTCAGGAGGGCCTCACCGGCTACACCTTC
CASSFGQEGLTGYTF
>14|TRBV5-1|NA|TRBJ2-5|TRBD1
TGCGCCAGTCGTACCCAGGGGGATCGGGAGACCCAGTACTTC
CASRTQGDRETQYF
>19|TRBV5-6|NA|TRBJ2-7|TRBD2
TGTGCCAGCAGCGCCCCGACGACTAGCGGGGGTTTCCTCTCCTACGAGCAGTACTTC
CASSAPTTSGGFLSYEQYF
>16|TRBV18|NA|TRBJ1-1|NA
TGTGCCAGCTCACCAGGGTCAGCAGGGGCGGGTACTGAAGCTTTCTTT
CASSPGSAGAGTEAFF
>16|TRBV6-1|NA|TRBJ1-2|TRBD1
TGTGCCAGCAGTGCCACGGGACAGGATTTTCCTCGCGGCTACACCTTC
CASSATGQDFPRGYTF
>14|TRBV28|NA|TRBJ1-6|TRBD1
TGTGCCAGCAGATCCGGGACAGGGGATTCACCCCTCCACTTT
CASRSGTGDSPLHF
>15|TRBV5-1|few|TRBJ2-1|TRBD1
TGCGCCAGCAGCGGGACAGGCAGCTCCTACAATGAGCAGTTCTTC
CASSGTGSSYNEQFF
>15|TRBV9|NA|TRBJ2-1|TRBD2
TGTGCCAGCAGCGTCGGTCGGGGGGCCTACAATGAGCAGTTCTTC
CASSVGRGAYNEQFF
>14|TRBV5-6|NA|TRBJ2-5|TRBD2
TGTGCCAGCAGCTTGCCTGCGGGGGGGGAGACCCAGTACTTC
CASSLPAGGETQYF
>15|TRBV4-1|once|TRBJ2-2|NA
TGCGCCAGCAGCCAACCGGGCCACGCTACCGGGGAGCTGTTCTTT
CASSQPGHATGELFF
>14|TRBV15|once|TRBJ2-7|NA
TGTGCCACCAGCAGAGATCGTCCTAATGGCGAGCAGTACTTC
CATSRDRPNGEQYF
>12|TRBV5-1|NA|TRBJ2-1|NA
TGCGCCAGCAGCTTGCCATCCAATGAGCAGTTCTTC
CASSLPSNEQFF
>13|TRBV10-3|NA|TRBJ2-7|TRBD1
TGTGCCATCACCCCGGGACAGGGCTACGAGCAGTACTTC
CAITPGQGYEQYF
>16|TRBV18|NA|TRBJ1-6|NA
TGTGCCAGCTCACCTACCAAGAGCTCCTATAATTCACCCCTCCACTTT
CASSPTKSSYNSPLHF
>12|TRBV27|NA|TRBJ1-6|NA
TGTGCCAGCACCATACCCACGGGGCCCCTCCACTTT
CASTIPTGPLHF
>12|TRBV6-6|NA|TRBJ2-7|NA
TGTGCCAGCAGACCCGGACTGAGCGAGCAGTACTTC
CASRPGLSEQYF
>19|TRBV19|NA|TRBJ1-5|TRBD1
TGTGCCAGTAGTAAATATACGGCCGGGACAGGGACCGTCAATCAGCCCCAGCATTTT
CASSKYTAGTGTVNQPQHF
>13|TRBV27|few|TRBJ2-1|TRBD1
TGTGCCAGCACCCCGGACAGGGGACATGAGCAGTTCTTC
CASTPDRGHEQFF
>16|TRBV7-8|NA|TRBJ2-5|NA
TGTGCCAGCAGCTTAAACAGACTACAGATACAAGAGACCCAGTACTTC
CASSLNRLQIQETQYF
>16|TRBV13|once|TRBJ1-3|TRBD1
TGTGCCAGCAGCCGCCGACAGGGAAACTCTGGAAACACCATATATTTT
CASSRRQGNSGNTIYF
>13|TRBV10-3|NA|TRBJ1-2|TRBD1
TGTGCCATCAGCACCGACAGGGCGTCTGGCTACACCTTC
CAISTDRASGYTF